The present TCR beta chain was sequenced within a study of blood T cell repertoires in COVID-19. Study-level background: Acute-phase and convalescent COVID-19 samples originated in the United States, Italy and Spain. In each case, the material was cDNA or gDNA derived from T cells, B-cell-depleted T cells, or PBMCs.

Per the study methods: Counts of nucleated cells, estimated from reference gene primer amplification, were obtained. TCRdb's table, derived via immunoSEQ multiplex PCR, lists solely in-frame clones and lacks some. The V and J calls and clone size are taken from that table; D and trimming were inferred from the DNA. The table records 200,000 to 300,000 clones, 88% of them present only once. Germline CDR1 and CDR2: SGHVS and FQNEAQ. The CDR3 length is 16 residues. Trimming shortened V by 1 base and J by 5 bases, and 12 bases separated the two germline ends. The chain is built from TRBV7-8 and TRBJ1-6; D call uncertain. The clonotype was recovered from a man aged 60 to 69 who had recovered from COVID-19. The sample consisted of peripheral blood. The CDR3 region has the DNA TGTGCCAGCAGCTTAGGTGGAGGGTTTGATAATTCACCCCTCCACTTT. It translates to CASSLGGGFDNSPLHF.